This TCR beta chain was profiled in a study of control samples from healthy donors and cancer patients. Produced via immunoSEQ multiplex PCR; TCRdb's table is partial and in-frame only. The table lists 65,000 to 85,000 clones, around 86% of them singletons. Germline V gene sequence: CDR1 MNHEY, CDR2 SVGAGI. This CDR3 is built from 15 residues. Between the trimmed V and J ends, which lost 4 bases and 4 bases, there was a span of 16 bases. Material for sequencing was PBMCs. This sequence was found in a woman aged 45-59 years with colorectal cancer. The chain recombines TRBV6-5 with TRBJ1-2; D is unresolved. The CDR3 DNA reads TGTGCCAGCAGTTCTCCCGAGGGTTGGCTCTATGGCTACACCTTC. Translated, it gives CASSSPEGWLYGYTF.